The entry below describes one T cell receptor (beta chain). These data are taken from a study of blood T cell repertoires in COVID-19. Germline V lookup: CDR1 ENHRY, CDR2 SYGVKD. The CDR3 contains 19 residues. V was pared by 10 bases and J by 0 bases, with 21 bases of the junction left unmatched. In the original workflow: Nucleated cell number was recorded as an estimate derived from reference gene primer amplification. The protocol was immunoSEQ multiplex PCR, while the TCRdb copy is restricted to in-frame clones and leaves out a portion. The DNA gave D and trimming, while V, J and clone size come from that table. The table has more than 150,000 clones, about nine tenths seen once; the top ten hold approximately 7%.

The receptor comes from a man aged 40-50 years with acute or convalescent COVID-19. The sample was peripheral blood. This chain joins TRBV10-3 and TRBJ2-7; 10 bases align to TRBD1. In DNA form, the CDR3 reads TGTGCCACCCTCGGGGACAGGGGTTTAGTCGGAGGGAGCTCCTACGAGCAGTACTTC. Encoded protein: CATLGDRGLVGGSSYEQYF.